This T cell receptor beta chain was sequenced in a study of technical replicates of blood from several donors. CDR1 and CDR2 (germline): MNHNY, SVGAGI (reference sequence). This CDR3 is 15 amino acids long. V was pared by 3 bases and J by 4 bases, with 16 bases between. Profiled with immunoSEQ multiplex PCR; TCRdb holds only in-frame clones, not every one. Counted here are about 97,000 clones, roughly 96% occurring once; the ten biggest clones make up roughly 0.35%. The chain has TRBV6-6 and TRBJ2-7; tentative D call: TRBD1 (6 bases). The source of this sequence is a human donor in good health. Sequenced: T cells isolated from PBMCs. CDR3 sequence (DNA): TGTGCCAGCAGTTATCTTACAGGGCCTGGGTACGAGCAGTACTTC. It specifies CASSYLTGPGYEQYF.